A selection of T cell receptor beta chains follows, all from one sample in a study of blood T cell repertoires in COVID-19. Sequenced by immunoSEQ multiplex PCR; TCRdb stores in-frame clones only, minus some. Of 280,000 or so clones in the sample, around 90% were seen once. Sequenced sample: PBMCs or T cells enriched from blood (not recorded which). The source is a woman between 40 and 50 years old who had recovered from COVID-19. Both conserved end residues are part of each CDR3. Fields, in order: D gene, clone size, V gene, J gene, CDR3 protein, CDR3 DNA. A D gene is named only where the DNA matches it firmly. The size of a clone is reported for some rows only, either as once, few or many, or as a class for expanded clones.

>TRBD1|NA|TRBV11-2|TRBJ1-1
CASSPQGKGNTEAFF
TGTGCCAGCAGCCCACAGGGGAAAGGGAACACTGAAGCTTTCTTT
>TRBD2|NA|TRBV7-3|TRBJ2-3
CASSLIGTRVADTQYF
TGTGCCAGCAGCTTAATAGGGACTAGGGTAGCGGATACGCAGTATTTT
>NA|NA|TRBV12-3/TRBV12-4|TRBJ2-1
CASRGGYYNEQFF
TGTGCCAGCAGGGGAGGATACTACAATGAGCAGTTCTTC
>TRBD1|NA|TRBV5-1|TRBJ2-5
CASSRDSKETQYF
TGCGCCAGCAGCCGGGACAGCAAAGAGACCCAGTACTTC
>NA|NA|TRBV5-1|TRBJ2-7
CASSLGSPSAARLYEQYF
TGCGCCAGCAGCTTGGGGTCTCCTAGCGCCGCCCGGCTCTACGAGCAGTACTTC
>TRBD2|NA|TRBV5-1|TRBJ2-3
CASSLGLAGADTQYF
TGCGCCAGCAGCTTGGGACTAGCGGGAGCAGATACGCAGTATTTT
>NA|NA|TRBV5-1|TRBJ2-5
CASSLAPGYQETQYF
TGCGCCAGCAGCTTGGCTCCAGGGTACCAAGAGACCCAGTACTTC
>NA|NA|TRBV5-8|TRBJ2-7
CATRLRGSTARDF
TGTGCCACTCGTCTGAGGGGGTCCACAGCCAGGGACTTC
>NA|NA|TRBV10-3|TRBJ2-5
CAISAPPGETQYF
TGTGCCATCAGTGCCCCCCCGGGGGAGACCCAGTACTTC
>NA|once|TRBV15|TRBJ1-3
CATSRDLGGLNTIYF
TGTGCCACCAGCAGAGATCTCGGGGGGCTAAACACCATATATTTT
>TRBD1|NA|TRBV5-6|TRBJ1-1
CASSADRGRNTEAFF
TGTGCCAGCAGCGCGGACAGGGGGAGGAACACTGAAGCTTTCTTT
>TRBD2|NA|TRBV15|TRBJ2-3
CATSGASGRGVADTQYF
TGTGCCACCAGCGGAGCTAGCGGGAGAGGGGTTGCAGATACGCAGTATTTT
>NA|NA|TRBV7-2|TRBJ1-1
CASSLSGFLKAFF
TGTGCCAGCAGCTTAAGCGGATTCCTGAAAGCTTTCTTT
>NA|NA|TRBV19|TRBJ1-6
CASRTTGVSYNSPLHF
TGTGCCAGTAGGACAACCGGGGTCTCCTATAATTCACCCCTCCACTTT
>TRBD2|NA|TRBV7-3|TRBJ2-2
CASSLKAGGPNTGELFF
TGTGCCAGCAGCTTAAAAGCGGGAGGGCCAAACACCGGGGAGCTGTTTTTT
>TRBD1|NA|TRBV7-9|TRBJ1-4
CASSAYQDRDNEKLFF
TGTGCCAGCAGCGCCTACCAGGACAGGGATAATGAAAAACTGTTTTTT
>NA|few|TRBV5-6|TRBJ2-1
CASSLRTGNEQFF
TGTGCCAGCAGCTTGAGGACTGGCAATGAGCAGTTCTTC
>TRBD1|once|TRBV6-2/TRBV6-3|TRBJ2-5
CASSYFTGGQETQYF
TGTGCCAGCAGTTATTTTACAGGGGGCCAAGAGACCCAGTACTTC
>NA|once|TRBV18|TRBJ1-4
CASSPQSGKKLFF
TGTGCCAGCTCACCTCAGTCAGGGAAAAAACTGTTTTTT
>TRBD1|NA|TRBV5-4|TRBJ1-1
CASQADRVMNTEAFF
TGTGCCAGCCAAGCTGACAGGGTTATGAACACTGAAGCTTTCTTT
>TRBD2|many|TRBV9|TRBJ2-1
CASSVSGTSANEQFF
TGTGCCAGCAGCGTCTCCGGGACTAGCGCCAATGAGCAGTTCTTC
>TRBD2|NA|TRBV27|TRBJ2-1
CASSLGLAGAVEQFF
TGTGCCAGCAGTTTAGGACTAGCGGGAGCCGTTGAGCAGTTCTTC
>NA|NA|TRBV3-1/TRBV3-2|TRBJ2-5
CASSRWGEETQYF
TGTGCCAGCAGCCGGTGGGGGGAGGAGACCCAGTACTTC
>NA|NA|TRBV5-6|TRBJ1-3
CASSLTNFGNTIYF
TGTGCCAGCAGCTTAACTAACTTTGGAAACACCATATATTTT
>NA|NA|TRBV9|TRBJ1-4
CASSVSGNDEKLFF
TGTGCCAGCAGCGTATCCGGGAATGATGAAAAACTGTTTTTT
>TRBD2|NA|TRBV7-6|TRBJ2-7
CASSLGGGDRSYEQYF
TGTGCCAGCAGCTTAGGGGGAGGGGACCGCTCCTACGAGCAGTACTTC
>NA|NA|TRBV5-1|TRBJ2-3
CASNPSTTLSTDTQYF
TGCGCCAGCAACCCTTCGACAACCCTTAGCACAGATACGCAGTATTTT
>TRBD1|NA|TRBV19|TRBJ1-2
CASSIAGQGAYGYTF
TGTGCCAGTAGTATAGCTGGACAGGGAGCCTATGGCTACACCTTC
>TRBD1|NA|TRBV19|TRBJ1-5
CASSIASTGPGQPQHF
TGTGCCAGTAGTATAGCCTCGACAGGGCCTGGGCAGCCCCAGCATTTT
>TRBD2|NA|TRBV5-1|TRBJ2-1
CASSSTTSGGFTYNEQFF
TGCGCCAGCAGCTCCACCACTAGCGGGGGCTTTACCTACAATGAGCAGTTCTTC
>TRBD1|NA|TRBV11-2|TRBJ1-5
CASSSGQGDQPQHF
TGTGCCAGCAGCTCTGGACAGGGTGATCAGCCCCAGCATTTT
>NA|NA|TRBV7-2|TRBJ1-5
CASSSQGLQGQPQHF
TGTGCCAGCAGCTCGCAGGGGCTTCAGGGACAGCCCCAGCATTTT
>NA|few|TRBV29-1|TRBJ2-2
CSVDSGKGSNTGELFF
TGCAGCGTTGATTCGGGGAAAGGGTCGAACACCGGGGAGCTGTTTTTT
>NA|NA|TRBV7-2|TRBJ1-3
CASSLGPQSAGNTIYF
TGTGCCAGCAGCTTAGGCCCTCAGTCAGCTGGAAACACCATATATTTT
>NA|few|TRBV12-5|TRBJ1-1
CASGLGQNTEAFF
TGTGCTAGTGGTTTGGGACAGAACACTGAAGCTTTCTTT
>NA|few|TRBV27|TRBJ2-1
CASSFWGEEQFF
TGTGCCAGCAGTTTTTGGGGGGAGGAGCAGTTCTTC
>NA|NA|TRBV6-1|TRBJ1-5
CASSESWPQHF
TGTGCCAGCAGTGAGAGTTGGCCCCAGCATTTT